Each of the 26 T cell receptor beta chains below was sequenced from the same sample in a study of cytomegalovirus exposure and HLA in healthy donors. The PCR contained 60 Vbeta and 13 Jbeta primers. Repertoires were generated with immunoSEQ multiplex PCR, while TCRdb's copy carries only in-frame clones and drops some. The profile shows approximately 150,000 clones, 75% of them singletons. Source material: PBMCs. These receptors all stem from a man younger than 35 in good health and CMV-seropositive.

The gene calls are TRBV2 and TRBJ1-4; possible D gene TRBD1, 5 bases. Germline V gene data show CDR1 as SNHLY and CDR2 as FYNNEI. The CDR3 consists of 16 residues. V was clipped by 1 base and J by 3 bases, with 12 bases between them. The CDR3: CASSEGGLAANEKLFF. CDR3 nucleotide sequence: TGTGCCAGCAGTGAAGGGGGCCTCGCCGCTAATGAAAAACTGTTTTTT.

This sequence joins TRBV7-4 and TRBJ2-5; 14 nucleotides agree with TRBD2. With 5 bases clipped from V and 2 bases from J, the junction kept 4 bases outside the gene matches. This CDR3 has 16 amino acids. Per germline, CDR1 SGHVT and CDR2 SQSDAQ. The DNA for the CDR3 is TGTGCCAGCAGCCTTGGACTAGCGGGAGGACAAGAGACCCAGTACTTC. It yields the protein CASSLGLAGGQETQYF.

The chain links TRBV9 to TRBJ2-3; D is undetermined. Germline loops: CDR1 SGDLS, CDR2 YYNGEE. This CDR3 is built from 13 residues. Between the trimmed V and J ends, which lost 4 bases and 2 bases, there was a span of 8 bases. The CDR3 DNA sequence: TGTGCCAGCAGCCCCCTCCCCACAGATACGCAGTATTTT. Its protein product is CASSPLPTDTQYF.

This clone turned up a few times. The rearrangement uses TRBV28 and TRBJ1-2, with 7 nucleotides matching TRBD1. In germline, CDR1 is MDHEN, CDR2 SYDVKM. V lost 6 bases, J lost 4 bases, and 8 bases stayed unmatched. The CDR3 totals 14 residues. CDR3 in amino acids: CASRRGGDGYGYTF. DNA of the CDR3: TGTGCCAGCAGGAGAGGGGGCGACGGCTATGGCTACACCTTC.

This chain connects TRBV30 to TRBJ1-4, with D hard to call. The CDR3 runs to 13 residues. Between the trimmed V and J ends, which lost 0 bases and 4 bases, there was a span of 6 bases. CDR1 is GTSNPN, CDR2 SVGIG, per germline (reference sequence). CDR3 in amino acids: CAWSVTGNEKLFF. Here the CDR3 DNA reads TGTGCCTGGAGTGTAACGGGTAATGAAAAACTGTTTTTT.

The gene calls are TRBV19 and TRBJ2-3; the D gene is possibly TRBD1 (6 bases). Per germline, CDR1 LNHDA and CDR2 SQIVND (reference sequence). The CDR3 consists of 15 residues. Trimming pared 4 bases from V and 3 bases from J, leaving 14 bases between. CDR3 coding DNA: TGTGCCAGTAGTAACGACAGGCCGAAAACAGATACGCAGTATTTT. This gives the protein CASSNDRPKTDTQYF.

V and J are TRBV5-3 and TRBJ1-5; D remains unclear. TRBV5-3 is known as an ORF, though its function is uncertain. V was cut by 6 bases and J by 2 bases, with 12 bases left in between. CDR3 length: 14 residues. The CDR3 region has the DNA TGTGCCAGAACTGATCCCGGGGGCAATCAGCCCCAGCATTTT. Translation gives CARTDPGGNQPQHF.

The V call is TRBV27, the J call TRBJ2-5; 8 bases line up with TRBD2. Germline lookup yields CDR1 MNHEY and CDR2 SMNVEV (reference sequence). The CDR3 is 18 residues long. With 5 bases clipped from V and 0 bases from J, the junction kept 14 bases outside the gene matches. CDR3: CASSATRAGAMYQETQYF. The DNA of the CDR3 is TGTGCCAGCAGTGCGACGAGAGCGGGAGCCATGTACCAAGAGACCCAGTACTTC.

The chain combines TRBV30 with TRBJ1-6; D ambiguous. The CDR3 length is 17 residues. Germline V gene sequence: CDR1 GTSNPN, CDR2 SVGIG (reference sequence). V was trimmed by 3 bases and J by 7 bases, leaving 22 bases between them. The DNA for the CDR3 is TGTGCCTGGAGGAGTGAGGGTGGGCCCCTCAGGAATTCACCCCTCCACTTT. It codes for CAWRSEGGPLRNSPLHF.

Comment on this clone: One junction end disagrees with the germline gene, perhaps due to a read error. The DNA of the CDR3 is TGTGCCTGCAGCATTTCTGCGGTCCTCAATTCAGAGACCCAGTACTTC. Amino acids: CACSISAVLNSETQYF. V and J are TRBV5-4 and TRBJ2-5; D not certain. CDR1 SGHNT and CDR2 YYREEE come from the germline V gene (reference sequence). The CDR3 totals 16 residues.

The CDR3 DNA is TGTGCCATCAGTGAAGGCAGGGGTGGGGCTGAAGCTTTCTTT. It specifies CAISEGRGGAEAFF. The V and J genes are TRBV10-3 and TRBJ1-1; tentatively, D is TRBD1 (6 bases). CDR3 length: 14 amino acids. V lost 3 bases, J lost 6 bases, and 14 bases lay in between. Germline assignment: CDR1 ENHRY and CDR2 SYGVKD.

This clone was seen a handful of times. V usage is TRBV4-2 and J usage is TRBJ2-6, with D possibly TRBD1 on 6 matching bases. Germline values: CDR1 LGHNA, CDR2 YNFKEQ. V lost 4 bases and J lost 0, with 16 bases in between. This CDR3 is built from 18 residues. The CDR3 reads CASSPSPQGSSGANVLTF. CDR3 nucleotides: TGTGCCAGCAGCCCCTCCCCTCAGGGGAGCTCTGGGGCCAACGTCCTGACTTTC.

This clone was seen more than once but under ten times. For the CDR3, the DNA is TGCGCCAGCAGCTTCTTTACCCCTCCGAGCGACAGGGATAATAATTCACCCCTCCACTTT. Its protein product is CASSFFTPPSDRDNNSPLHF. The V gene is TRBV5-1, the J gene TRBJ1-6; 7 bases agree with TRBD1. Germline loops: CDR1 SGHRS, CDR2 YFSETQ. CDR3 length equals 20 residues. The trim removed 2 bases at V and 5 bases at J, leaving 19 bases unmatched.

CDR3 sequence reads: CASSQDRGQGTDTQYF. CDR3 bases: TGCGCCAGCAGCCAAGATAGGGGACAGGGGACAGATACGCAGTATTTT. This chain links TRBV4-1 with TRBJ2-3, with 10 bases matching TRBD1. The V gene's germline CDR1 is MGHRA and CDR2 YSYEKL. The length of the CDR3 is 16 residues. J was trimmed by 3 bases and V by 0 bases; bases with no gene match: 3.

The chain couples TRBV28 to TRBJ1-4, with D perhaps matching TRBD1 (5 bases). The CDR3 runs to 14 residues. Germline V gene lookup returns CDR1 MDHEN and CDR2 SYDVKM. Trimming left V 8 bases short and J 5 bases short, with 15 bases between. Here the CDR3 reads CASALAGTNEKLFF. CDR3 bases: TGTGCCAGCGCCTTAGCGGGGACGAATGAAAAACTGTTTTTT. The entire variable domain, with the rest obtained from reference TRBV28 and TRBJ1-4, is as follows: DVKVTQSSRYLVKRTGEKVFLECVQDMDHENMFWYRQDPGLGLRLIYFSYDVKMKEKGDIPEGYSVSREKKERFSLILESASTNQTSMYLCASALAGTNEKLFFGSGTQLSVL.

The J gene is TRBJ1-2, the V gene TRBV14, with D perhaps TRBD1 (6 bases). CDR1 and CDR2 (germline): SGHDN, FVKESK. V lost 4 bases and J lost 7, with 22 bases in between. CDR3 length equals 16 residues. The CDR3 region is CASSPGQKPTHRGYTF. Written as DNA, the CDR3 is TGTGCCAGCAGCCCCGGACAGAAACCTACCCATCGTGGCTACACCTTC. Filled out from reference TRBV14 and TRBJ1-2, the complete variable domain reads EAGVTQFPSHSVIEKGQTVTLRCDPISGHDNLYWYRRVMGKEIKFLLHFVKESKQDESGMPNNRFLAERTGGTYSTLKVQPAELEDSGVYFCASSPGQKPTHRGYTFGSGTRLTVV.

The V and J genes are TRBV28 and TRBJ2-7, with 8 bases matching TRBD1. Germline CDR1 reads MDHEN; CDR2 reads SYDVKM. The CDR3 length is 15 residues. The ends lost 5 bases at V and 3 bases at J; junction bases unmatched: 9. This chain's CDR3 is CASSPLTGVVYEQYF. The CDR3 bases are TGTGCCAGCAGTCCCTTGACAGGGGTAGTCTACGAGCAGTACTTC.

The V and J genes are TRBV9 and TRBJ1-4, with TRBD1 identical over 7 bases. With V trimmed by 4 bases and J by 4 bases, 4 bases remained unmatched. This CDR3 has 14 amino acids. Germline V gives CDR1 SGDLS, CDR2 YYNGEE. DNA of the CDR3: TGTGCCAGCAGCCCGGGACAGATTAATGAAAAACTGTTTTTT. Amino acid sequence: CASSPGQINEKLFF.

V usage is TRBV28 and J usage is TRBJ1-1; TRBD1 matches 7 bases. Germline CDR1 MDHEN, CDR2 SYDVKM. V lost 2 bases, J lost 11 bases, and 5 bases stayed unmatched. The CDR3 runs to 12 residues. CDR3 bases: TGTGCCAGCAGTTTAGGAGACAGGGTGGCTTTCTTT. Its protein product is CASSLGDRVAFF.

The rearrangement joins TRBV21-1 to TRBJ2-7; the DNA was not used to check the table's D call, TRBD1. TRBV21-1 is classified as a pseudogene. The CDR3 is 14 amino acids. The CDR3 is CASSEDRLSYEQYF. CDR3 coding DNA: TGTGCCAGCAGCGAGGACAGGCTATCCTACGAGCAGTACTTC.

The CDR3 loop reads CSVQTSGRRQFF. CDR3 nucleotides: TGCAGCGTGCAGACTAGCGGGAGGAGGCAGTTCTTC. The chain is built from TRBV29-1 and TRBJ2-1; 13 bases are shared with TRBD2. With 6 bases clipped from V and 12 bases from J, the junction kept 5 bases outside the gene matches. The CDR3 contains 12 residues. Germline assignment: CDR1 SQVTM and CDR2 ANQGSEA.

This rearrangement joins TRBV11-2 to TRBJ2-1; 9 nucleotides align to TRBD2. Germline loops: CDR1 SGHAT, CDR2 FQNNGV. After removal of 1 base from V and 7 bases from J, the junction contained 11 bases not matched to a gene. The CDR3 covers 17 residues. CDR3 bases: TGTGCCAGCAGCTTAGCTGCGACTAGCGGAATGTTGAATGAGCAGTTCTTC. Translated, it gives CASSLAATSGMLNEQFF.

J is TRBJ2-7 and V is TRBV11-2, with a possible D match to TRBD2 (5 bases). Trimming removed 7 bases from V and 0 bases from J, with 19 bases in between. The CDR3 totals 16 residues. CDR1 is SGHAT and CDR2 is FQNNGV in the germline V gene. The CDR3 bases are TGTGCCAGCACCGATCCCGGGGAGAAAAGCTCCTACGAGCAGTACTTC. Protein: CASTDPGEKSSYEQYF.

This clone turned up a few times. V usage is TRBV6-1 and J usage is TRBJ2-7, with 7 bases that match TRBD2. The V segment lost 0 bases and the J segment 3 bases; nucleotides outside the gene matches: 5. The CDR3 is made up of 15 amino acids. CDR1 and CDR2 (germline): MNHNS, SASEGT. This CDR3 is CASSEAAGEGYEQYF. CDR3 DNA: TGTGCCAGCAGTGAAGCGGCGGGGGAGGGCTACGAGCAGTACTTC.

The chain links TRBV2 to TRBJ2-1; 11 bases map to TRBD2. V trimming: 10 bases; J trimming: 4 bases; junction bases outside the gene matches: 9. Looked up from germline, CDR1 is SNHLY and CDR2 is FYNNEI. This CDR3 has 15 amino acids. The CDR3 protein is CATGAGTSGYNEQFF. DNA for the CDR3: TGTGCCACGGGAGCCGGGACTAGCGGTTACAATGAGCAGTTCTTC.

This rearrangement joins TRBV7-8 to TRBJ2-3, with TRBD2 identical over 8 bases. CDR1 and CDR2 from the germline V gene are SGHVS and FQNEAQ. V was pared by 5 bases and J by 6 bases, with 13 bases of the junction left unmatched. The CDR3 is made up of 16 amino acids. CDR3 nucleotide sequence: TGTGCCAGCAGCCGGGACAAGGCGGGAGGTTCGGATACGCAGTATTTT. It is translated as CASSRDKAGGSDTQYF.